One sample yielded the 25 T cell receptor beta chains listed below, sequenced in a study of blood T cells in healthy people across ages. Combining a sample-barcoded 5' primer with a J-beta primer mix, a second PCR ran for about 7 to 12 cycles. TCRdb processed the 5' RACE reads anew with MiXCR; each CDR3 protein has one entry. Among about 840,000 distinct CDR3 sequences listed, under 35% were seen once. This sample also belongs to another study, concerning T cells of mothers and their children.

Sequenced input: blood. These receptors all stem from a woman between 40 and 50 years old in good health.

This clonotype was detected a few times. The chain employs TRBV28 and TRBJ1-5; D is perhaps TRBD1 (5 bases). The CDR3 has 19 amino acids. Trimming cost V 6 bases and J 0 bases, with 24 bases left between them. Germline V lookup: CDR1 MDHEN, CDR2 SYDVKM. In nucleotides, the CDR3 is TGTGCCAGCAGCCTCGCCGGGATGGGCAGGGAAAATAGCAATCAGCCCCAGCATTTT. It translates to CASSLAGMGRENSNQPQHF.

This clonotype was counted only a few times. This sequence joins TRBV20-1 and TRBJ2-3, with D possibly being TRBD1 or TRBD2 (5 bases each). Trimming pared 1 base from V and 7 bases from J, leaving 12 bases between. The CDR3 length is 13 residues. Germline loops: CDR1 DFQATT, CDR2 SNEGSKA (reference sequence). The CDR3 DNA sequence: TGCAGTGCTAGAGGGGGGTTTGAGAATACGCAGTATTTT. As protein: CSARGGFENTQYF.

The chain links TRBV11-2 to TRBJ2-7; TRBD1 agrees at 8 bases. CDR1 SGHAT and CDR2 FQNNGV come from the germline V gene. The CDR3 runs 15 residues. The J segment lost 2 bases and the V segment lost 5 bases, leaving 8 bases of the junction unmatched. The CDR3 bases are TGTGCCAGCAGCGACGGACAGGGAGTCACCTACGAGCAGTACTTC. This translates into CASSDGQGVTYEQYF.

There are many counts of this clonotype. The V and J genes are TRBV7-2 and TRBJ2-7, with D perhaps matching TRBD1 (6 bases). The length of the CDR3 is 15 residues. Germline CDR1 SGHTA, CDR2 FQGNSA. With 3 bases removed from V and 2 bases from J, the gap between germline ends came to 14 bases. CDR3: CASSFRGGRTYEQYF. In nucleotides, the CDR3 is TGTGCCAGCAGCTTCAGAGGGGGACGAACCTACGAGCAGTACTTC.

This clonotype was seen a few times. This may be a read error: a much more frequent sequence differs by one nucleotide. The CDR3 sequence: CAGRTGTGNYGYTF. The CDR3 bases are TGTGCCGGCAGAACCGGGACAGGGAACTATGGCTACACCTTC. This chain links TRBV12-3 or TRBV12-4 with TRBJ1-2, with TRBD1 identical over 9 bases. The CDR3 is 14 amino acids.

This chain connects TRBV10-3 to TRBJ2-1, with D possibly TRBD2 on 5 matching bases. V lost 5 bases to trimming and J lost 2 bases, with 10 bases between them. Germline CDR1 is ENHRY and CDR2 is SYGVKD. CDR3 length: 14 amino acids. CDR3 bases: TGTGCCATCAGTTCGAGCGGAACCTACAATGAGCAGTTCTTC. Encoded protein: CAISSSGTYNEQFF.

Only a few counts were recorded for this clonotype. J is TRBJ1-2 and V is TRBV7-9, with no clear D. There are 13 residues in the CDR3. Germline values: CDR1 SEHNR, CDR2 FQNEAQ (reference sequence). V gave up 3 bases and J gave up 4 bases, with 9 bases separating them. CDR3: CASSFFSLYGYTF. The CDR3 DNA reads TGTGCCAGCAGCTTCTTTTCTCTCTATGGCTACACCTTC.

Worth noting for this clonotype: It may be a read error: a sequence one base away is much more abundant. Given the absence of the conserved phenylalanine or tryptophan at the CDR3 end, a read error is likely. The CDR3 is CSALRDNQGYTY. As DNA, the CDR3 is TGCAGTGCCCTACGGGACAATCAGGGCTACACCTAC. The chain joins TRBV20-1 to TRBJ1-2, with D perhaps TRBD1 (6 bases). The V and J ends lost 6 bases and 8 bases respectively, with 16 bases between them. The CDR3 is 12 residues long. Germline CDR1 reads DFQATT; CDR2 reads SNEGSKA (reference sequence).

This chain links TRBV9 with TRBJ1-6; tentatively, D is TRBD1 (5 bases). CDR3 length equals 15 residues. The ends were cut back, 0 bases at V and 10 bases at J, with 14 bases in the middle. CDR1 and CDR2 (germline): SGDLS, YYNGEE. The CDR3 loop is CASSVGSDIGSPLHF. The DNA for the CDR3 is TGTGCCAGCAGCGTAGGCTCGGACATAGGCTCACCCCTCCACTTT.

The sample holds a few counts of this clonotype. The J gene is TRBJ2-3, the V gene TRBV2; D tentatively fits TRBD1 or TRBD2 (5 bases each). The CDR3 has 14 amino acids. The V end was cut by 6 bases, the J end by 0 bases, with 10 bases between. CDR1 is SNHLY and CDR2 is FYNNEI in the germline V gene. CDR3 sequence: CASRAWGSTDTQYF. The CDR3 coding sequence is TGTGCCAGCAGAGCGTGGGGGAGCACAGATACGCAGTATTTT.

Only a few counts were recorded for this clonotype. The V and J genes are TRBV12-3 or TRBV12-4 and TRBJ1-1, with 7 bases lining up with TRBD1. The junction had 10 bases not matched to a gene; V was cut back by 4 bases and J by 11 bases. This CDR3 has 13 amino acids. Here the CDR3 reads CASSSGGGVGAFF. Here the CDR3 DNA reads TGTGCCAGCAGTTCAGGGGGGGGCGTCGGGGCTTTCTTT.

This clonotype was counted ten times or more. The chain links TRBV11-1 to TRBJ2-7; TRBD2 is a possible D gene (5 bases). The V gene's germline CDR1 is SGHAT and CDR2 FQDESV (reference sequence). The CDR3 spans 15 residues. Deletions cut 0 bases from V and 3 bases from J, with 12 bases between. CDR3 DNA: TGTGCCAGCAGCTTAGCTTTCGGGATTAACTACGAGCAGTACTTC. As protein: CASSLAFGINYEQYF.

Of note for this clonotype: A much more abundant neighbour one base away suggests this may be a read error. The V and J genes are TRBV18 and TRBJ2-5, with 7 nucleotides matching TRBD1. The closer fit of TRBJ2-1 to the DNA end suggests the J call may be wrong. This CDR3 region has 15 residues. The germline V gene encodes CDR1 KGHSH and CDR2 LQKENI. The CDR3 loop is CASSPRQGQGETQFF. The CDR3 bases are TGTGCCAGCTCACCACGGCAGGGGCAGGGGGAGACCCAGTTCTTC.

In the case of this clonotype: A read error may account for a junction end that differs from germline. V is TRBV2 and J is TRBJ2-4, with a tentative D call TRBD1 (5 bases). Germline V lookup: CDR1 SNHLY, CDR2 FYNNEI. The CDR3 runs 14 residues. In nucleotides, the CDR3 is TGTGCCAGCAGGGAAGACAGAAACAAAAACATTCAGTACTTC. The encoded protein is CASREDRNKNIQYF. The full variable domain, in which reference TRBV2 and TRBJ2-4 provide the parts outside the CDR3, is EPEVTQTPSHQVTQMGQEVILRCVPISNHLYFYWYRQILGQKVEFLVSFYNNEISEKSEIFDDQFSVERPDGSNFTLKIRSTKLEDSAMYFCASREDRNKNIQYFGAGTRLSVL.

The CDR3 region has the DNA TGCGCCAGCAGGAGGGTGACATCCGGACACAATGAGCAGTTCTTC. As protein: CASRRVTSGHNEQFF. The gene calls are TRBV5-1 and TRBJ2-1, with a possible D match to TRBD2 (5 bases). Germline V gene lookup returns CDR1 SGHRS and CDR2 YFSETQ. The ends were cut back, 5 bases at V and 5 bases at J, with 17 bases in the middle. The CDR3 loop spans 15 amino acids. Together with reference TRBV5-1 and TRBJ2-1, the CDR3 gives the full variable domain: KAGVTQTPRYLIKTRGQQVTLSCSPISGHRSVSWYQQTPGQGLQFLFEYFSETQRNKGNFPGRFSGRQFSNSRSEMNVSTLELGDSALYLCASRRVTSGHNEQFFGPGTRLTVL.

This clonotype was detected only a few times. The chain recombines TRBV7-9 with TRBJ1-1; 9 nucleotides match TRBD1. The CDR3 has 15 residues. The germline V gene has CDR1 SEHNR and CDR2 FQNEAQ (reference sequence). Germline trimming cut 4 bases from V and 5 bases from J; bases unmatched to any gene: 8. CDR3 in DNA: TGTGCCAGCAGCTGGGGACAGGGATCGGGAACTGAAGCTTTCTTT. It yields the protein CASSWGQGSGTEAFF.

The chain joins TRBV24-1 to TRBJ2-5; 7 nucleotides align to TRBD2. CDR3 length: 18 residues. After removal of 1 base from V and 1 base from J, the junction contained 11 bases not matched to a gene. Per the germline V gene, CDR1 is KGHDR and CDR2 is SFDVKD. DNA for the CDR3: TGTGCCACCAGTGATTTTGGGGGAGGGGAGGGCCTCCAAGAGACCCAGTACTTC. Amino acids: CATSDFGGGEGLQETQYF.

The V and J genes are TRBV9 and TRBJ2-5; possibly TRBD1 or TRBD2 for D (5 bases each). This CDR3 is built from 15 residues. CDR1 SGDLS and CDR2 YYNGEE come from the germline V gene. V dropped 4 bases and J dropped 4 bases, with 17 bases sitting between them. The CDR3 DNA sequence: TGTGCCAGCAGCAAGACCGGGGCTCGGATAGAGACCCAGTACTTC. It encodes CASSKTGARIETQYF. Using reference TRBV9 and TRBJ2-5 for the parts outside the CDR3, the full variable domain is DSGVTQTPKHLITATGQRVTLRCSPRSGDLSVYWYQQSLDQGLQFLIQYYNGEERAKGNILERFSAQQFPDLHSELNLSSLELGDSALYFCASSKTGARIETQYFGPGTRLLVL.

The chain combines TRBV5-1 with TRBJ2-7; a weak D match, TRBD1 (5 bases). V lost 0 bases and J 4 bases, leaving 14 bases between the germline ends. The CDR3 length is 15 residues. CDR1 is SGHRS and CDR2 is YFSETQ in the germline V gene. In nucleotides, the CDR3 is TGCGCCAGCAGCTTGGCGGGCCCAAGGACATACGAGCAGTACTTC. As protein: CASSLAGPRTYEQYF.

The chain carries TRBV27 and TRBJ2-7; 10 nucleotides line up with TRBD1. Germline CDR1 is MNHEY and CDR2 is SMNVEV (reference sequence). CDR3 length equals 18 residues. The ends lost 5 bases at V and 0 bases at J; junction bases unmatched: 13. The CDR3 nucleotides are TGTGCCAGCAGTCCAACCGGGACAGGGGAAGAAAGCTCCTACGAGCAGTACTTC. Its protein is CASSPTGTGEESSYEQYF.

In DNA, the CDR3 is TGTGCCATCAGTGAGTCAGGTACAGGGGAGTGGACTGAAGCTTTCTTT. It encodes CAISESGTGEWTEAFF. The J gene is TRBJ1-1, the V gene TRBV10-3, with 7 bases identical to TRBD1. The CDR3 totals 16 residues. The trim removed 0 bases at V and 5 bases at J, leaving 9 bases unmatched. Germline-derived CDR1 and CDR2 are ENHRY and SYGVKD.

This clonotype was counted a few times. The chain links TRBV7-3 to TRBJ2-2, with D perhaps TRBD1 or TRBD2 (5 bases each). Per germline, CDR1 SGHTA and CDR2 FQGTGA. The ends were cut back, 5 bases at V and 7 bases at J, with 11 bases in the middle. The CDR3 contains 13 residues. The CDR3 nucleotides read TGTGCCAGCAGCACCGGGGCCGGCGGGGAGCTGTTTTTT. It yields the protein CASSTGAGGELFF.

The chain joins TRBV5-1 to TRBJ1-4; 10 nucleotides agree with TRBD1. The CDR3 has 14 residues. Germline loops: CDR1 SGHRS, CDR2 YFSETQ. With 5 bases clipped from V and 7 bases from J, the junction kept 5 bases outside the gene matches. The CDR3 spells CASRAGTGAEKLFF. The CDR3 DNA reads as TGCGCCAGCAGAGCCGGGACAGGGGCTGAAAAACTGTTTTTT.

This chain connects TRBV5-5 to TRBJ2-5, with 7 bases matching TRBD1. The CDR3 runs 15 residues. Germline V lookup: CDR1 SGHKS, CDR2 YYEKEE (reference sequence). V shed 5 bases, J shed 11 bases, and the junction held 18 bases outside the gene matches. The chain's CDR3 is CASRLPGTDPGKQYF. Written as DNA, the CDR3 is TGTGCCAGCAGGCTTCCCGGGACAGATCCAGGCAAGCAGTACTTC.

The table lists this clonotype with many counts. The genes are TRBV20-1 and TRBJ2-7; TRBD2 matches at 7 bases. This CDR3 comprises 14 residues. Per the germline V gene, CDR1 is DFQATT and CDR2 is SNEGSKA (reference sequence). V shed 3 bases, J shed 0 bases, and the junction held 5 bases outside the gene matches. CDR3 bases: TGCAGTGCTAGGGGGGGGTCGATCTCCTACGAGCAGTACTTC. It yields the protein CSARGGSISYEQYF.